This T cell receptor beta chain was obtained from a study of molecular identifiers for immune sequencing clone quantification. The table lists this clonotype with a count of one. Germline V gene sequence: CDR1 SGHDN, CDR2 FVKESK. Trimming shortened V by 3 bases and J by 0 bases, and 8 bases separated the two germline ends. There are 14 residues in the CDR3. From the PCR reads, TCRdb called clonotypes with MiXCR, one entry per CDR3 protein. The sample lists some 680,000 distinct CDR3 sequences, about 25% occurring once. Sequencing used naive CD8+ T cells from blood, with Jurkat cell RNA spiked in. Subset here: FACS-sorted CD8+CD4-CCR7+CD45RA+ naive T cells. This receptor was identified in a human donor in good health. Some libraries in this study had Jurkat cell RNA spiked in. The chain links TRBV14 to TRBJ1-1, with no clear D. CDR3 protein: CASSHEAVNTEAFF. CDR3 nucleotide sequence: TGTGCCAGCAGCCATGAGGCAGTGAACACTGAAGCTTTCTTT.